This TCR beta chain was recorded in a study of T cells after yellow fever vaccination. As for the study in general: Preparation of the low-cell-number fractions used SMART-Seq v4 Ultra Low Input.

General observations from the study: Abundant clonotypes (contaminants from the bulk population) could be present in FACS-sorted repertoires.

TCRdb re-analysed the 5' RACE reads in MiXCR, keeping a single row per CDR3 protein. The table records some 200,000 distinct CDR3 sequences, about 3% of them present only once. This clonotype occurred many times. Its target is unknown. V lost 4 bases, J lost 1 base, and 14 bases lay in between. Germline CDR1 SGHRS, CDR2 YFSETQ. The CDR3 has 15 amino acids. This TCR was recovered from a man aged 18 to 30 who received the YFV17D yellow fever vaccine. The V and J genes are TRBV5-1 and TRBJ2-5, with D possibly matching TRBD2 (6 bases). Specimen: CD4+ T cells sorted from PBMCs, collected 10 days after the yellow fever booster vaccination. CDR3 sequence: CASSRGLQIQETQYF. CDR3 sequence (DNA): TGCGCCAGCAGCAGGGGACTTCAGATCCAAGAGACCCAGTACTTC. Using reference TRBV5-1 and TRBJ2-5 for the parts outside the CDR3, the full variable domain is KAGVTQTPRYLIKTRGQQVTLSCSPISGHRSVSWYQQTPGQGLQFLFEYFSETQRNKGNFPGRFSGRQFSNSRSEMNVSTLELGDSALYLCASSRGLQIQETQYFGPGTRLLVL.